This entry lists 7 T cell receptor beta chains sequenced from one sample in a study of CXCR3-negative and CXCR3-positive naive CD8 T cells. The libraries of TRB cDNA were constructed through 5' RACE using UMI labels. TCRdb processed the 5' RACE reads again and assigns one entry to each CDR3 protein, with no DNA. Its listing shows about 120,000 distinct CDR3 sequences. Study-level results: Researchers report that CXCR3-positive naive cells carry more hydrophobic TRB CDR3s than CXCR3-negative naive cells.

Antigen specificity for these receptors is unknown. Specimen: naive CXCR3+ CD8+ T cells from blood. As for subset: CD45RO-CCR7+CD27+CD95- naive CD8+ T cells expressing CXCR3 (TNR3+). The origin of the receptors is a human donor in good health. Some clones in this sample may be carry-over from other donors' samples.

The V and J genes are TRBV27 and TRBJ2-3. The CDR3 length is 15 residues. CDR1 is MNHEY, CDR2 SMNVEV, per germline (reference sequence). The CDR3 sequence is CASSSMVTRTDTQYF.

The rearrangement uses TRBV4-1 and TRBJ2-2; lacking DNA, the TRBD2 call made by TCRdb goes unchecked. Germline lookup yields CDR1 MGHRA and CDR2 YSYEKL. The CDR3 loop spans 16 amino acids. The CDR3 sequence is CASSPGLAGTTGELFF.

The genes are TRBV12-3 or TRBV12-4 and TRBJ2-7. There are 13 residues in the CDR3. The CDR3 reads CASSSSFTYEQYF.

V gene TRBV6-5 combines with J gene TRBJ2-1; TCRdb names TRBD1, which stays unverified in the absence of DNA. The length of the CDR3 is 16 residues. Germline loops: CDR1 MNHEY, CDR2 SVGAGI. The CDR3 spells CASSPLTGISYNEQFF.

V usage is TRBV28 and J usage is TRBJ2-7; TCRdb picks TRBD1, but there is no DNA to check that call. Germline V gives CDR1 MDHEN, CDR2 SYDVKM. The CDR3 contains 15 residues. CDR3 region: CASSIWTGVAYEQYF. The variable domain in full, completed from reference TRBV28 and TRBJ2-7, reads DVKVTQSSRYLVKRTGEKVFLECVQDMDHENMFWYRQDPGLGLRLIYFSYDVKMKEKGDIPEGYSVSREKKERFSLILESASTNQTSMYLCASSIWTGVAYEQYFGPGTRLTVT.

The chain joins TRBV12-3 or TRBV12-4 to TRBJ2-7; TCRdb picks TRBD1, but there is no DNA to check that call. CDR3 size: 13 residues. CDR3 region: CASTRTDSYEQYF.

The rearrangement uses TRBV28 and TRBJ2-5. Germline V gives CDR1 MDHEN, CDR2 SYDVKM. This CDR3 has 17 residues. The CDR3 loop is CASSIRTAGRHQETQYF.